The clone carrying this TCR beta chain was seen more than once but under ten times. Its target is unknown. The CDR3 has 12 amino acids. V was shortened by 6 bases and J by 7 bases, with 10 bases between the two germline ends. The sample belongs to a study of CD8 T cells in ankylosing spondylitis. Preparation of TCR beta libraries was done by quantitative 5'-RACE with molecular barcodes. TCRdb itself ran the 5' RACE reads through MiXCR, one entry per CDR3 protein. The sample has fewer than 450,000 distinct CDR3 sequences; roughly 15% are singletons. Study results and limitations: Several highly homologous variants made up a TCR beta motif, and this motif appeared characteristic of ankylosing spondylitis blood.

The J gene is TRBJ1-5, the V gene TRBV12-3 or TRBV12-4; D remains ambiguous. Specimen: blood, either unsorted or a sorted T cell fraction (not recorded which). The receptor was isolated from a male donor with ankylosing spondylitis. CDR3 sequence (DNA): TGTGCCAGCAGGCTGGGAGACCAGCCCCAGCATTTT. This sequence encodes CASRLGDQPQHF.